Reported below is one T cell receptor (beta chain). Per the original methods: Researchers report that nucleated cell counts were estimated from reference gene primer amplification. Generated by immunoSEQ multiplex PCR, the TCRdb table keeps only in-frame clones and is missing some. V, J and clone size reflect that table, while D and trimming were determined from the DNA. Of around 310,000 clones listed, over 85% are singletons. These data are taken from a study of blood T cell repertoires in COVID-19. Study overall: T cells, B-cell-depleted T cells, or PBMCs supplied cDNA or gDNA.

Researchers sorted participants into cohorts using their self-reported clinical history. Germline CDR1 PRHDT, CDR2 FYEKMQ (reference sequence). Trimming took 1 base from V and 3 from J; bases not matched to a gene: 3. The CDR3 contains 15 residues. Input material: PBMCs or T cells enriched from blood (not recorded which). This chain joins TRBV13 and TRBJ2-3; 8 nucleotides agree with TRBD2. This clonotype was sampled from a woman in her 30s who had recovered from COVID-19. CDR3 in amino acids: CASSLVREGTDTQYF. The CDR3 bases are TGTGCCAGCAGCTTAGTCCGGGAGGGGACAGATACGCAGTATTTT.